Sequencing of this T cell receptor (beta chain) was carried out in a study of control samples from healthy donors and cancer patients. Generated by immunoSEQ multiplex PCR, the TCRdb table keeps only in-frame clones and is missing some. The sample has about 170,000 clones, around 88% seen once; the top ten hold 4.5% to 6%. The germline V gene encodes CDR1 MDHEN and CDR2 SYDVKM. This CDR3 region has 17 residues. Trimming pared 4 bases from V and 0 bases from J, leaving 19 bases between. Material for sequencing was blood. The V and J genes are TRBV28 and TRBJ2-7; a possible D gene is TRBD1 (6 bases). The TCR originated in a woman in her twenties or thirties in good health. The CDR3 DNA follows: TGTGCCAGCAGTTCTCTACCTACAGGGTACTCCTCCTACGAGCAGTACTTC. Protein sequence: CASSSLPTGYSSYEQYF.